This record concerns one T cell receptor beta chain sequence. This clone's antigen is unknown. No base-level quality is on record; no much larger clone is a single base apart. The record originates from a study of PD-L1 blockade in urothelial cancer (dated by TCRdb to between 2016 and 2019). In terms of the full investigation: Every patient began therapy in 2014 and was given atezolizumab 1,200 mg intravenously every 3 weeks. About 85% of the roughly 29 patients were males with bladder-origin urothelial cancer, and about 65% of the 29 reported a prior smoking history. An ECOG performance status of 0 or 1 was recorded for the patients, and 0 to 3 prior chemotherapy regimens had been received by the patients. Blood samples were analyzed at two time points: 3 weeks after treatment start (second dose) and 6 weeks after treatment start. Blood samples gave median yields of roughly 150,000 T cells and some 84,000 unique TCRs, along with a median clonality of about 0.084. An exploratory multi-omic analysis was conducted of the somatic, immune and clinical correlates of response to PD-L1 blockade with atezolizumab in urothelial cancer. Pretreatment tumor samples, along with matched peripheral blood serially collected before and after atezolizumab treatment, were subjected to TCR sequencing. Durable clinical benefit was defined as progression-free survival longer than 6 months, and TCR features were also tested against progression-free and overall survival. Whole exome sequencing and RNA sequencing of pretreatment tumors were performed alongside TCR sequencing in the same patients. Durable clinical benefit was achieved by nine patients and was not achieved by 20 patients. Under 30 patients had pretreatment blood TCR-seq, some 25 had at least one posttreatment blood collection, and some 25 had tumor TCR-seq.

Overall results and qualifications from the work: A pretreatment peripheral blood TCR clonality below the median was linked to improved progression-free and overall survival. Small sample size (n ≈ 27) and many exploratory analyses mean the results are intended to be hypothesis-generating. Greater expansion of tumor-associated TCR clones in peripheral blood 3 weeks after the start of treatment was observed in patients with durable benefit (n of about 22, p = 0.022).

The sample's time point label is to be understood as: pretreatment peripheral blood. A cohort of around 28 patients with locally advanced or metastatic urothelial carcinoma, treated at Memorial Sloan Kettering on a trial protocol, was included. Peripheral blood mononuclear cells were collected from each patient pretreatment and during treatment, giving between 1 and 8 total time points per patient. The Qiagen DNeasy Blood extraction kit was used to purify genomic DNA from total PBMCs and from tumor samples. PBMCs were collected pretreatment and during treatment, and were isolated and stored as previously described. Synthetic TCR analog templates were spiked into each PCR so that absolute template abundance could be estimated from read counts. The immunoSEQ assay used bias-controlled V and J gene primers to amplify TCRbeta CDR3 regions from genomic DNA. Sequencing of rearranged TCRbeta segments was done at approximately 20X coverage. The published analysis was carried out like this. Clustering was used to correct sequencing errors, and CDR3s were annotated against IMGT to assign V, D and J genes. Out-of-frame and stop-codon sequences were excluded, and only productive TCRbeta rearrangements were used in downstream analyses. Clonality was computed as one minus Shannon entropy normalized by the log of the number of unique productive sequences. Clones differing between time points or between blood and tumor were identified by Fisher's exact test with Benjamini-Hochberg correction at adjusted p below 0.01. Sourced from immuneACCESS, this table was stored by TCRdb with only in-frame sequences that have V and J called. A share of the clones is absent; for the studies checked, an unresolved V gene accounts for under half, and the remainder has no known explanation. The V and J calls and clone size are taken from that table; D and trimming were inferred from the DNA. The sample data list tens of thousands of clones, and around 85% of these were observed just once. Together, the top ten hold about 15% of the sample.

The germline V gene (reference sequence) provides CDR1 SGHNT and CDR2 YYREEE. Here V drops 2 bases and J drops 6 bases, and the junction holds 5 bases not matched to any gene. The CDR3 numbers 15 residues from cysteine through phenylalanine. CDR3 DNA only is kept here, 45 bases in frame from base 1. The chain uses TRBV5-4 and TRBJ2-1; TRBD1 matches 10 bases in the middle. The TCR comes from a man between 60 and 75 years old with urothelial cancer. The specimen comprised PBMCs, sampled around atezolizumab (anti-PD-L1) treatment. The DNA sequence is TGTGCCAGCAGCTTAGTAGGGACAGGGGTCAATGAGCAGTTCTTC. It is translated as CASSLVGTGVNEQFF. Supplemented by the reference TRBV5-4 and TRBJ2-1 proteins around the CDR3, the complete variable domain is ETGVTQSPTHLIKTRGQQVTLRCSSQSGHNTVSWYQQALGQGPQFIFQYYREEENGRGNFPPRFSGLQFPNYSSELNVNALELDDSALYLCASSLVGTGVNEQFFGPGTRLTVL.